This note documents a single T cell receptor (beta chain) sequence. This sample was taken from a study of OX40 agonist ivuxolimab in advanced cancers. Assay used: immunoSEQ multiplex PCR; TCRdb lists only in-frame clones, some missing. The table records tens of thousands of clones, roughly nine tenths of them present only once. The V gene lost 2 bases and the J gene lost 1 base, with 12 bases spanning the gap. This CDR3 comprises 16 residues. Looked up from germline, CDR1 is MNHEY and CDR2 is SVGAGI. The V gene is TRBV6-5, the J gene TRBJ2-1, with D possibly TRBD1 on 6 matching bases. The receptor comes from an adult with an advanced solid tumor such as melanoma, head and neck, liver or kidney cancer. Sequences were derived from CD4+ or CD8+ T cells sorted from blood, sampled in a trial of the OX40 agonist ivuxolimab. The chain's CDR3 is CASSYQQGGSYNEQFF. In DNA form, the CDR3 reads TGTGCCAGCAGTTACCAACAAGGGGGTTCCTACAATGAGCAGTTCTTC.